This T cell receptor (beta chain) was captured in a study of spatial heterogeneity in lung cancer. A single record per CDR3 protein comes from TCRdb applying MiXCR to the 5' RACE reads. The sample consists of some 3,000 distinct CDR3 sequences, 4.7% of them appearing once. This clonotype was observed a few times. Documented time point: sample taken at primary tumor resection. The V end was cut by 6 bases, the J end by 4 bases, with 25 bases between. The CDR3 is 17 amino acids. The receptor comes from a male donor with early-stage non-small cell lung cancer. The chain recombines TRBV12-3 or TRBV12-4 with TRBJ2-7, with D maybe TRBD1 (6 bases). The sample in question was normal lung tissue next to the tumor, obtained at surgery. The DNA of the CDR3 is TGTGCCAGCAGCAGCAGAGCCGGGACACGGAAGAAATACGAGCAGTACTTC. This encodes CASSSRAGTRKKYEQYF.